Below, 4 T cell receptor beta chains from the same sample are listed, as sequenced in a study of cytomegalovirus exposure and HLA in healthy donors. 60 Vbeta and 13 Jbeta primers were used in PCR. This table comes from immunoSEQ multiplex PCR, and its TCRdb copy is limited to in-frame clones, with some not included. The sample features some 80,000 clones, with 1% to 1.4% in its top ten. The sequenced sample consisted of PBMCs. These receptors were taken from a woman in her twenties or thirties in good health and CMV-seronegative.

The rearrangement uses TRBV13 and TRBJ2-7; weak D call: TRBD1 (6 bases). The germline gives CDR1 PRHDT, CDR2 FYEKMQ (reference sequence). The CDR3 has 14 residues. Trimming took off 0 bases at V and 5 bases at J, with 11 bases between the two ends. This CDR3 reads CASSLGSGADEQYF. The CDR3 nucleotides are TGTGCCAGCAGCTTAGGTTCAGGGGCCGACGAGCAGTACTTC.

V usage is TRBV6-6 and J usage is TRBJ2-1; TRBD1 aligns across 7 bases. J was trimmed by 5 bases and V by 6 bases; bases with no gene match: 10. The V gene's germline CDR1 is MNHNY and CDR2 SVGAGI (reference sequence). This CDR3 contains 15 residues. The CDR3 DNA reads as TGTGCCAGCAGCGAGGGGACAGACCACGACAATGAGCAGTTCTTC. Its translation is CASSEGTDHDNEQFF.

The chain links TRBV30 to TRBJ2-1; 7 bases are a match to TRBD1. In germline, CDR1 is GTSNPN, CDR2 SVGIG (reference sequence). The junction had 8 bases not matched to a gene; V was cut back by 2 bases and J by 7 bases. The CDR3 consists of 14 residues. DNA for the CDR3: TGTGCCTGGAGTTTACGACAGGGTGGGAATGAGCAGTTCTTC. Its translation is CAWSLRQGGNEQFF. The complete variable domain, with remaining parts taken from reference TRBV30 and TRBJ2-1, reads SQTIHQWPATLVQPVGSPLSLECTVEGTSNPNLYWYRQAAGRGLQLLFYSVGIGQISSEVPQNLSASRPQDRQFILSSKKLLLSDSGFYLCAWSLRQGGNEQFFGPGTRLTVL.

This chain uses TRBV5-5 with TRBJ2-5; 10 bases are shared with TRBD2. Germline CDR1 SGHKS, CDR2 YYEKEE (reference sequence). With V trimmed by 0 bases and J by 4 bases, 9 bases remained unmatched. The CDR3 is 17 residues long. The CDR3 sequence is CASSLASGGASRETQYF. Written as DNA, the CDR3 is TGTGCCAGCAGCTTGGCCAGCGGGGGGGCCTCACGAGAGACCCAGTACTTC.